The entry below gives a single TCR beta chain sequence along with its context. Its target is unknown. Sequencing was performed with immunoSEQ multiplex PCR; in TCRdb, only in-frame clones are kept and a portion is missing. The sample lists some 29,000 clones, around 90% seen once, with under 8% in the top ten. The data originate from a study of T cells in tuberculosis. Study at large: The T cells targeted glucose monomycolate, a mycobacterial lipid, via CD1B. A South African cohort included IGRA-negative adolescents, latently infected IGRA-positive adolescents and adults with active tuberculosis. The study's findings and limits: Active tuberculosis patients had shorter CDR3-alpha; the beta difference was nonsignificant. GMM-specific TCRs were nearer to active tuberculosis alpha repertoires, suggesting expansion.

This TCR derives from a donor between 5 and 29 years old with latent tuberculosis or without tuberculosis infection. Sample: PBMCs.

The chain's CDR3 is CASSVVGSGGFQYF. CDR3 DNA sequence: TGTGCCAGCAGCGTAGTAGGTAGCGGGGGGTTCCAGTACTTC. The chain recombines TRBV9 with TRBJ2-5; 10 nucleotides match TRBD2. The CDR3 has 14 amino acids. The V gene's germline CDR1 is SGDLS and CDR2 YYNGEE. Trimming cost V 0 bases and J 10 bases; bases outside gene matches: 6. Together with reference TRBV9 and TRBJ2-5, the CDR3 gives the full variable domain: DSGVTQTPKHLITATGQRVTLRCSPRSGDLSVYWYQQSLDQGLQFLIQYYNGEERAKGNILERFSAQQFPDLHSELNLSSLELGDSALYFCASSVVGSGGFQYFGPGTRLLVL.